This T cell receptor (beta chain) came from a study of CD8 T cells in ankylosing spondylitis. This clonotype showed up many times. TCRdb re-analysed the 5' RACE reads in MiXCR, keeping a single row per CDR3 protein. The sample lists around 140,000 distinct CDR3 sequences, roughly 10% occurring once. Specimen: blood, either unsorted or a sorted T cell fraction (not recorded which). The sequence derives from a female donor with ankylosing spondylitis or in good health (not recorded which).

The CDR3 bases are TGTGCCAGCTCACCAATGGACAGGAGATCAGAGCAGTACTTC. Its protein is CASSPMDRRSEQYF. This chain joins TRBV18 and TRBJ2-7; TRBD1 aligns across 7 bases. This CDR3 region has 14 residues. V was clipped by 2 bases and J by 7 bases; unmatched bases: 8. Germline V gene lookup returns CDR1 KGHSH and CDR2 LQKENI.